The 4 T cell receptor beta chains in this list originate from one sample, sequenced in a study of identical twins (dated by TCRdb to about 2016). The protocol used for the library was 5' RACE. Sequencing was performed on an Illumina HiSeq 2000. TCRdb took the public reads, trimmed them with fastp at Q25, ran MiXCR for clone calling and kept in-frame beta chains. Entries are consolidated by CDR3 protein sequence, retaining the most common genes and DNA. The sample table holds 650,000 to 800,000 distinct CDR3 sequences, of which more than 6.5% were seen once. 0.98% of the sample comes from the top ten. This sample was shared with a second study, whose subject was yellow fever vaccine responses in identical twins.

The sample was PBMCs. Receptors originate from a woman aged 18 to 35 in good health.

The chain couples TRBV24-1 to TRBJ2-3; 10 nucleotides match TRBD1. This CDR3 is built from 15 residues. V shed 3 bases and J 5 bases; nucleotides not matched to a gene: 4. From germline, CDR1 is KGHDR and CDR2 SFDVKD. CDR3: CATSDPGQGLDTQYF. The CDR3 DNA is TGTGCCACCAGTGATCCGGGACAGGGGTTAGATACGCAGTATTTT.

The chain uses TRBV6-5 and TRBJ1-6, with 11 bases identical to TRBD1. V lost 3 bases, J lost 10 bases, and 5 bases stayed unmatched. Germline CDR1 MNHEY, CDR2 SVGAGI. The CDR3 runs 15 residues. Written as DNA, the CDR3 is TGTGCCAGCAGTTATATGGGACAGGGGGACTCACCCCTCCACTTT. This translates into CASSYMGQGDSPLHF.

This clonotype showed up just a few times. The V and J genes are TRBV20-1 and TRBJ2-2; a weak D match, TRBD2 (5 bases). CDR1 DFQATT and CDR2 SNEGSKA come from the germline V gene (reference sequence). There are 15 residues in the CDR3. V lost 0 bases to trimming and J lost 5 bases, with 13 bases between them. CDR3 in amino acids: CSARDPSRRTGELFF. Written as DNA, the CDR3 is TGCAGTGCTAGAGATCCCAGTAGGAGGACCGGGGAGCTGTTTTTT.

In its sample, this clonotype was seen a few times. This chain joins TRBV20-1 and TRBJ2-4; perhaps TRBD1 as D (5 bases). The CDR3 is made up of 16 amino acids. The germline V and J ends were trimmed by 6 bases and 1 base, with 19 bases remaining between them. Germline V gives CDR1 DFQATT, CDR2 SNEGSKA (reference sequence). The CDR3 loop reads CSANTDSLGAKNIQYF. CDR3 sequence (DNA): TGCAGTGCCAATACCGACAGCCTTGGGGCCAAAAACATTCAGTACTTC.